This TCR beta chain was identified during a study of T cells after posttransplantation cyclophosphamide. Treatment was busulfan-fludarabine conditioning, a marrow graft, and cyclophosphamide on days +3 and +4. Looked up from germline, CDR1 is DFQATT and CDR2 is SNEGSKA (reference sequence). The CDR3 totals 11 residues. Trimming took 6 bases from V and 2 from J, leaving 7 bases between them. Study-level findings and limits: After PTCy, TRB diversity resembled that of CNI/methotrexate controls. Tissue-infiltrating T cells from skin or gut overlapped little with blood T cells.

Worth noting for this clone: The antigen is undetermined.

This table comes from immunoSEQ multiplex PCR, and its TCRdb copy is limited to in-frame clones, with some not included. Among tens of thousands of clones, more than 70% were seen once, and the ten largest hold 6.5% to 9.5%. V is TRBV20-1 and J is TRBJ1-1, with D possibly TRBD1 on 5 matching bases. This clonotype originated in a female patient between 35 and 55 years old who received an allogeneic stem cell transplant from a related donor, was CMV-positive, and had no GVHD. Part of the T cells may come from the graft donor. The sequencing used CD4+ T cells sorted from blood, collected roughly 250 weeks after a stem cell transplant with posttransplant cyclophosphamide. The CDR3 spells CSAGGNTEAFF. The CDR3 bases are TGCAGTGCGGGGGGTAACACTGAAGCTTTCTTT.